These T cell receptor beta chains were read from a single sample in a study of shared T cell receptors in the human thymus. Sequenced by immunoSEQ multiplex PCR; TCRdb stores in-frame clones only, minus some. The sample has under 850,000 clones; around 87% are singletons. These data were also reused for a study on human thymus T cells.

Sequences were obtained from thymocytes. All receptors come from a boy under two years old with a congenital heart defect. CDR3s include the opening cysteine and the closing phenylalanine or tryptophan. The D gene is left open where the match is weak. Rows may omit the clone size; those that give it use once, few, many or a size class.

D gene	J gene	clone size	V gene	CDR3 protein	CDR3 DNA
TRBD2	TRBJ2-3	-	TRBV27	CASSLLGTSGNTDTQYF	TGTGCCAGCAGTTTATTGGGGACTAGCGGGAACACAGATACGCAGTATTTT
-	TRBJ1-2	-	TRBV6-5	CASSTGFYGYTF	TGTGCCAGCAGCACAGGGTTTTATGGCTACACCTTC
TRBD1	TRBJ2-5	-	TRBV30	CAWRKPADRGETQYF	TGTGCCTGGAGGAAACCCGCGGACAGGGGAGAGACCCAGTACTTC
TRBD2	TRBJ2-7	-	TRBV5-1	CASSLAGGGAYEQYF	TGCGCCAGCAGCCTGGCGGGAGGAGGGGCCTACGAGCAGTACTTC
TRBD1	TRBJ1-1	-	TRBV7-2	CASSLGHGTANTEAFF	TGTGCCAGCAGCTTAGGACATGGGACAGCGAACACTGAAGCTTTCTTT
TRBD1	TRBJ1-2	-	TRBV6-5	CASSYSNRGEEGYTF	TGTGCCAGCAGTTACTCGAACAGGGGAGAAGAGGGCTACACCTTC
TRBD2	TRBJ2-1	-	TRBV14	CASSKRTSGPPHDEQFF	TGTGCCAGCAGCAAACGGACTAGCGGTCCCCCCCACGATGAGCAGTTCTTC
TRBD2	TRBJ2-7	-	TRBV19	CASSGLAGSYEQYF	TGTGCCAGTAGTGGACTAGCGGGGTCTTACGAGCAGTACTTC
-	TRBJ2-1	-	TRBV19	CASSIASSVEQFF	TGTGCCAGTAGTATTGCGTCTAGCGTAGAGCAGTTCTTC
-	TRBJ2-1	few	TRBV6-5	CASSYGVTRRGNEQFF	TGTGCCAGCAGTTACGGCGTGACTAGGCGGGGCAATGAGCAGTTCTTC
-	TRBJ2-7	-	TRBV25-1	CASESETNDEQYF	TGTGCCAGCGAGAGCGAGACGAACGACGAGCAGTACTTC
-	TRBJ2-7	-	TRBV28	CASSQRRGEQYF	TGTGCCAGCAGCCAACGGCGCGGCGAGCAGTACTTC
-	TRBJ2-1	once	TRBV19	CASSPLPNRRVGNEQFF	TGTGCCAGTAGCCCTCTCCCTAATCGCCGGGTAGGTAATGAGCAGTTCTTC
-	TRBJ1-1	-	TRBV5-1	CASSPGQPPGDTEAFF	TGCGCCAGCAGCCCTGGACAACCACCTGGGGACACTGAAGCTTTCTTT
TRBD2	TRBJ2-3	-	TRBV4-3	CASSRSWTAGDTDTQYF	TGCGCCAGCAGCCGCTCCTGGACTGCGGGGGACACAGATACGCAGTATTTT
TRBD1	TRBJ2-7	-	TRBV15	CATSRETMTGTYEQYF	TGTGCCACCAGCAGAGAAACCATGACAGGGACCTACGAGCAGTACTTC
TRBD2	TRBJ2-1	-	TRBV11-2	CASSFSGRRGNEQFF	TGTGCCAGCAGCTTTAGCGGGAGAAGGGGCAATGAGCAGTTCTTC
TRBD1	TRBJ2-5	-	TRBV5-1	CASSATFQGVETQYF	TGCGCCAGCAGCGCTACCTTTCAGGGGGTGGAGACCCAGTACTTC
-	TRBJ2-3	few	TRBV19	CASSRGGRTDTQYF	TGTGCCAGTAGTAGGGGCGGCCGCACAGATACGCAGTATTTT
-	TRBJ2-1	-	TRBV10-3	CAIRGVSSYNEQFF	TGTGCCATCAGAGGGGTGAGCTCCTACAATGAGCAGTTCTTC
-	TRBJ1-1	-	TRBV5-1	CASSPGRAGKPNTEAFF	TGCGCCAGCAGCCCCGGGCGGGCCGGCAAGCCCAACACTGAAGCTTTCTTT
-	TRBJ2-7	-	TRBV28	CASRPFLRDAGYEQYF	TGTGCCAGCAGGCCCTTCCTGAGGGATGCTGGGTACGAGCAGTACTTC
-	TRBJ1-2	-	TRBV9	CASSVDPGGRGGYTF	TGTGCCAGCAGCGTAGACCCGGGGGGGCGCGGTGGCTACACCTTC
-	TRBJ2-3	-	TRBV20-1	CSANTRDTQYF	TGCAGTGCAAATACTAGGGATACGCAGTATTTT
-	TRBJ2-3	-	TRBV4-1	CASSHGLRGPDTQYF	TGCGCCAGCAGCCATGGGTTGCGGGGGCCAGATACGCAGTATTTT
-	TRBJ2-2	few	TRBV9	CASSVSVLGELFF	TGTGCCAGCAGCGTCTCTGTCTTGGGGGAGCTGTTTTTT
-	TRBJ1-1	-	TRBV7-9	CASSPPGPRGTEAFF	TGTGCCAGCAGCCCCCCCGGACCAAGGGGCACTGAAGCTTTCTTT
-	TRBJ2-6	-	TRBV18	CASSPGAGVPGANVLTF	TGTGCCAGCTCACCGGGGGCAGGGGTGCCGGGGGCCAACGTCCTGACTTTC
TRBD1	TRBJ2-5	-	TRBV5-1	CASSLVGTGQETQYF	TGCGCCAGCAGCTTGGTTGGGACAGGGCAAGAGACCCAGTACTTC
-	TRBJ2-5	-	TRBV7-6	CASSPKGGRQETQYF	TGTGCCAGCAGCCCAAAAGGCGGAAGACAGGAGACCCAGTACTTC
-	TRBJ2-7	once	TRBV29-1	CSVVYERVRYEQYF	TGCAGCGTTGTTTATGAGCGGGTACGGTACGAGCAGTACTTC
-	TRBJ2-1	once	TRBV27	CASSLREARDWSPYNEQFF	TGTGCCAGCAGTTTAAGGGAGGCCCGGGACTGGAGCCCCTACAATGAGCAGTTCTTC
-	TRBJ1-4	-	TRBV11-2	CASSFSGSPRGKLFF	TGTGCCAGCAGCTTTTCAGGCAGCCCTCGGGGAAAACTGTTTTTT
TRBD2	TRBJ2-7	-	TRBV6-6	CASSYSVTSGRQYF	TGTGCCAGCAGTTACTCGGTTACTAGCGGGAGGCAGTACTTC
-	TRBJ2-1	once	TRBV29-1	CSVRTIHEQFF	TGCAGCGTGCGGACTATCCATGAGCAGTTCTTC
-	TRBJ1-2	-	TRBV30	CAWRGRANYGYTF	TGTGCCTGGCGGGGAAGAGCTAACTATGGCTACACCTTC
TRBD2	TRBJ2-1	-	TRBV5-4	CASSLAHTSGRYNEQFF	TGTGCCAGCAGCTTGGCCCATACTAGCGGGCGGTACAATGAGCAGTTCTTC
-	TRBJ2-5	few	TRBV18	CASSPKETQYF	TGTGCCAGCTCACCCAAAGAGACCCAGTACTTC
TRBD2	TRBJ2-7	-	TRBV6-1	CAASGGGYEQYF	TGTGCCGCGTCGGGCGGGGGGTACGAGCAGTACTTC
TRBD2	TRBJ2-7	-	TRBV4-1	CASSQPSLAGGLGGSYEQYF	TGCGCCAGCAGCCAGCCCTCACTAGCGGGAGGGTTGGGGGGCTCCTACGAGCAGTACTTC
TRBD2	TRBJ2-3	once	TRBV4-3	CASSQGLASSGDTQDTQYF	TGCGCCAGCAGCCAGGGACTAGCGTCGTCTGGCGACACACAAGATACGCAGTATTTT
-	TRBJ1-3	-	TRBV29-1	CSVILRGVDWNTIYF	TGCAGCGTAATCCTCCGTGGGGTGGACTGGAACACCATATATTTT
TRBD2	TRBJ2-1	-	TRBV4-1	CASSQPRTSVDEQFF	TGCGCCAGCAGCCAACCTCGGACTAGCGTCGATGAGCAGTTCTTC
TRBD2	TRBJ2-3	-	TRBV19	CASRIGTSGLTDTQYF	TGTGCCAGTAGGATAGGGACTAGCGGGCTCACAGATACGCAGTATTTT
TRBD1	TRBJ2-7	-	TRBV28	CASAGTESYEQYF	TGTGCCAGCGCCGGGACAGAGTCCTACGAGCAGTACTTC
TRBD1	TRBJ1-5	once	TRBV7-2	CASSLLGTDYNQPQHF	TGTGCCAGCAGCTTATTGGGGACAGACTACAATCAGCCCCAGCATTTT
TRBD2	TRBJ2-4	once	TRBV5-4	CASSLTSGRARENIQYF	TGTGCCAGCAGCCTGACTAGCGGGAGGGCCCGGGAAAACATTCAGTACTTC
-	TRBJ2-1	-	TRBV30	CAWSVGDGSSYNEQFF	TGTGCCTGGAGTGTGGGGGACGGGAGCTCCTACAATGAGCAGTTCTTC
-	TRBJ2-7	-	TRBV21-1	CASSMMTDGEQYF	TGTGCCAGCAGCATGATGACAGATGGGGAGCAGTACTTC
-	TRBJ2-5	-	TRBV4-1	CASSQDGGTAQYQETQYF	TGCGCCAGCAGCCAAGATGGGGGGACAGCCCAGTACCAAGAGACCCAGTACTTC
TRBD1	TRBJ2-2	once	TRBV15	CATSSGTGVTGELFF	TGTGCCACCAGCAGTGGGACAGGGGTCACCGGGGAGCTGTTTTTT
-	TRBJ1-3	-	TRBV6-5	CASSYSRGSGNTIYF	TGTGCCAGCAGTTACTCTCGGGGGTCTGGAAACACCATATATTTT
TRBD1	TRBJ1-3	few	TRBV5-3	CARSSPGTGQGNTIYF	TGTGCCAGAAGCTCCCCCGGGACAGGTCAAGGAAACACCATATATTTT
-	TRBJ2-2	once	TRBV4-1	CASSQDPPAGTGELFF	TGCGCCAGCAGCCAAGATCCCCCGGCGGGGACCGGGGAGCTGTTTTTT
-	TRBJ2-7	-	TRBV5-4	CASSLVPGAYEQYF	TGTGCCAGCAGCTTGGTCCCTGGGGCTTACGAGCAGTACTTC
TRBD1	TRBJ1-1	-	TRBV19	CASSGWTGGWRAFF	TGTGCCAGTAGTGGATGGACAGGGGGCTGGAGAGCTTTCTTT
-	TRBJ2-7	-	TRBV4-1	CASSQVHPSGTGYEQYF	TGCGCCAGCAGCCAAGTCCACCCAAGCGGGACAGGATACGAGCAGTACTTC
-	TRBJ2-5	-	TRBV5-4	CASSLDRVMNPSGSETQYF	TGTGCCAGCAGCTTGGATCGGGTCATGAACCCCTCAGGGTCAGAGACCCAGTACTTC
-	TRBJ2-5	-	TRBV4-3	CASSQEPRRQGKETQYF	TGCGCCAGCAGCCAAGAACCCCGAAGGCAGGGAAAAGAGACCCAGTACTTC
TRBD2	TRBJ2-3	once	TRBV27	CASSPLAALGDTQYF	TGTGCCAGCAGCCCACTAGCGGCCTTGGGAGATACGCAGTATTTT